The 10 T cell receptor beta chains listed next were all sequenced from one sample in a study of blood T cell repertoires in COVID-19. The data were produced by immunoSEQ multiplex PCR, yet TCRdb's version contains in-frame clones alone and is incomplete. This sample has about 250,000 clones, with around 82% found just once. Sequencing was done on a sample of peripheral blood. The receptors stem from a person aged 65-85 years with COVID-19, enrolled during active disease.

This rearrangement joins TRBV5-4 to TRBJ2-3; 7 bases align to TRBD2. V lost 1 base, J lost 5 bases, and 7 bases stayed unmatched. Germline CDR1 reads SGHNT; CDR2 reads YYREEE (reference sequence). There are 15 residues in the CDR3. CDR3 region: CASSLPPGGVDTQYF. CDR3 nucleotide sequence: TGTGCCAGCAGCTTGCCTCCGGGGGGTGTAGATACGCAGTATTTT.

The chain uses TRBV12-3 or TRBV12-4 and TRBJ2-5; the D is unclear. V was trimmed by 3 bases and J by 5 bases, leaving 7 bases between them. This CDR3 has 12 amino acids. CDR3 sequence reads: CASSLYRETQYF. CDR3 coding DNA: TGTGCCAGCAGTTTGTATCGTGAGACCCAGTACTTC.

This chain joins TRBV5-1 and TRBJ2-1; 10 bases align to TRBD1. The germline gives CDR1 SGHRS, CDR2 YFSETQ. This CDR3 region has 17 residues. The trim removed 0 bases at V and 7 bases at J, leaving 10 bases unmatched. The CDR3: CASSLAVGTGEGNEQFF. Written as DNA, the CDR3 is TGCGCCAGCAGCTTGGCGGTCGGGACAGGGGAGGGGAATGAGCAGTTCTTC.

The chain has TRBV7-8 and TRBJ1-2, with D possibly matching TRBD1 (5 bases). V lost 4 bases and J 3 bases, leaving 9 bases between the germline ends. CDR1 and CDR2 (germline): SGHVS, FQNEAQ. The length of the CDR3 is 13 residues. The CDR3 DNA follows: TGTGCCAGCAGCTCATCAGGGTACTATGGCTACACCTTC. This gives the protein CASSSSGYYGYTF.

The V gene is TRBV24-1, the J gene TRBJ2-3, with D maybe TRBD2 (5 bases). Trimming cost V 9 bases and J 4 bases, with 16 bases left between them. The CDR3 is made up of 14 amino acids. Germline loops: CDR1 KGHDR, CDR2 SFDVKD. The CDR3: CATSGKSDPDTQYF. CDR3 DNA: TGTGCCACCTCCGGGAAGTCTGACCCAGATACGCAGTATTTT.

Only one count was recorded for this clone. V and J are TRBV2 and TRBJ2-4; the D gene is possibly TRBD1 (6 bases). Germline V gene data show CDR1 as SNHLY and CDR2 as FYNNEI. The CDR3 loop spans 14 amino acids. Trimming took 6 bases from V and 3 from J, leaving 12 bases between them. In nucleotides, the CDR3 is TGTGCCAGCAGAGGGACAAGGCACAAAAACATTCAGTACTTC. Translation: CASRGTRHKNIQYF.

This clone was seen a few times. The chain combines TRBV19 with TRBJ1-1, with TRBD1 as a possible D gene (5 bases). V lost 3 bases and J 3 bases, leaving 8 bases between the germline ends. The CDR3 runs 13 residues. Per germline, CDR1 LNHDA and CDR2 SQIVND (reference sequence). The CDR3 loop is CASSIWGDTEAFF. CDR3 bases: TGTGCCAGTAGTATTTGGGGGGACACTGAAGCTTTCTTT.

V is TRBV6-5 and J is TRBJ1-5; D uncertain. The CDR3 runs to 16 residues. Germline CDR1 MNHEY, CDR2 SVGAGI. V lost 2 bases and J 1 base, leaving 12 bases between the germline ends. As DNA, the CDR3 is TGTGCCAGCAGTTACGGGGTGAGGGCAAGCAATCAGCCCCAGCATTTT. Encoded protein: CASSYGVRASNQPQHF.

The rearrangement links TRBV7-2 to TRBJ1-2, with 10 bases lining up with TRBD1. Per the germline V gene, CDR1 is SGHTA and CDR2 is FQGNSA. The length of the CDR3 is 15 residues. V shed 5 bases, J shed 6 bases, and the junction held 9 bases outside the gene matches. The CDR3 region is CASSIGQGEGNGYTF. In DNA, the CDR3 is TGTGCCAGCAGCATAGGACAGGGGGAGGGAAATGGCTACACCTTC.

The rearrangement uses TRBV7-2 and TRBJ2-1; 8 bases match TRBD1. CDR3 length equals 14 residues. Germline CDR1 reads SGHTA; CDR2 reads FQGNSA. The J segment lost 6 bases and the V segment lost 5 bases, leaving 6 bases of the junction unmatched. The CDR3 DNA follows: TGTGCCAGCAGCCTGGGACAGGAACCCAATGAGCAGTTCTTC. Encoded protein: CASSLGQEPNEQFF.